This passage covers 11 T cell receptor beta chains from one sample sequenced in a study of T cell responses to AZD1222 COVID-19 vaccine. Libraries were prepared by immunoSEQ multiplex PCR; TCRdb keeps only in-frame clonotypes and omits some of them. The table lists around 160,000 clones, over 80% of them singletons. The sample was peripheral blood, taken on day 0 of MenACWY control vaccination. The receptors originated from an adult in good health.

The J gene is TRBJ2-3, the V gene TRBV5-4; 9 positions match TRBD1. This CDR3 contains 16 residues. The V segment lost 3 bases and the J segment 4 bases; nucleotides outside the gene matches: 9. Germline V gene data show CDR1 as SGHNT and CDR2 as YYREEE (reference sequence). For the CDR3, the DNA is TGTGCCAGCAGCTCTACCGGGACAGGGCAGGCAGATACGCAGTATTTT. Residues: CASSSTGTGQADTQYF.

This clone appeared a few times. V is TRBV5-6 and J is TRBJ1-1, with D tentatively TRBD1 (6 bases). Between the trimmed V and J ends, which lost 2 bases and 4 bases, there was a span of 9 bases. CDR1 and CDR2 from the germline V gene are SGHDT and YYEEEE. This CDR3 has 13 residues. The CDR3 sequence is CASSFGGGTEAFF. CDR3 nucleotides: TGTGCCAGCAGCTTTGGAGGGGGCACTGAAGCTTTCTTT.

In this sample, this clone turned up a few times. V and J are TRBV5-8 and TRBJ1-4; the match to TRBD1 covers 7 bases. Germline-derived CDR1 and CDR2 are SGHTS and YDEGEE. V was pared by 8 bases and J by 7 bases, with 11 bases of the junction left unmatched. The CDR3 has 14 residues. The CDR3 sequence is CASNEGGAGEKLFF. The CDR3, as DNA: TGTGCCAGTAACGAAGGGGGCGCCGGTGAAAAACTGTTTTTT.

This clone was observed once. The V gene is TRBV10-3, the J gene TRBJ1-5, with D possibly matching TRBD1 (6 bases). Germline CDR1 and CDR2: ENHRY and SYGVKD. Between the trimmed V and J ends, which lost 1 base and 0 bases, there was a span of 16 bases. The CDR3 spans 18 residues. The CDR3 DNA reads TGTGCCATCAGTGAGTTACAGGTGGGGGCTTATAGCAATCAGCCCCAGCATTTT. Amino acids: CAISELQVGAYSNQPQHF.

V and J are TRBV25-1 and TRBJ1-2, with no clear D. There are 13 residues in the CDR3. The germline V gene has CDR1 MGHDK and CDR2 SYGVNS. V was trimmed by 2 bases and J by 1 base, leaving 5 bases between them. CDR3 sequence (DNA): TGTGCCAGCAGTGAACCGGGTAACTATGGCTACACCTTC. Protein: CASSEPGNYGYTF.

The chain uses TRBV10-1 and TRBJ1-2; 7 nucleotides agree with TRBD1. From germline, CDR1 is WNHNN and CDR2 SYGVQD (reference sequence). The CDR3 is made up of 16 amino acids. The J segment lost 0 bases and the V segment lost 9 bases, leaving 13 bases of the junction unmatched. In DNA, the CDR3 is TGCGCCAGGAGACGCGGGACAGTTATCGCTAACTATGGCTACACCTTC. It yields the protein CARRRGTVIANYGYTF.

The chain joins TRBV19 to TRBJ2-3, with TRBD2 identical over 13 bases. V lost 5 bases and J lost 2; bases outside the gene matches: 7. The CDR3 has 17 residues. Germline values: CDR1 LNHDA, CDR2 SQIVND (reference sequence). The CDR3 DNA is TGTGCCAGTAGTTATGGGACTAGCGGGACATACACAGATACGCAGTATTTT. This sequence encodes CASSYGTSGTYTDTQYF.

The J gene is TRBJ1-1, the V gene TRBV30, with 9 positions matching TRBD1. Germline V gene lookup returns CDR1 GTSNPN and CDR2 SVGIG (reference sequence). The CDR3 runs 16 residues. Losses at the gene ends were 4 bases for V and 2 bases for J; bases not matched to a gene: 11. DNA for the CDR3: TGTGCCTGGACTATAGGACAGGGGCCAATAAACACTGAAGCTTTCTTT. Amino acid sequence: CAWTIGQGPINTEAFF.

The V gene is TRBV6-6, the J gene TRBJ1-5, with D possibly matching TRBD1 (6 bases). Trimming removed 5 bases at V and 3 bases at J, with 17 bases between. The germline V gene encodes CDR1 MNHNY and CDR2 SVGAGI (reference sequence). CDR3 length: 16 residues. CDR3 bases: TGTGCCAGCAGTATAGAGCAGGGGAATATCAATCAGCCCCAGCATTTT. Amino acid sequence: CASSIEQGNINQPQHF.

The count of this clone is one. V usage is TRBV3-1 (or the pseudogene TRBV3-2) and J usage is TRBJ1-5, with TRBD1 as a possible D gene (5 bases). V was shortened by 4 bases and J by 5 bases, with 9 bases between the two germline ends. Germline V gene data show CDR1 as LGHDT and CDR2 as YNNKEL (reference sequence). The CDR3 totals 13 residues. The CDR3: CASSPTGDQPQHF. CDR3 DNA sequence: TGTGCCAGCAGCCCAACGGGGGATCAGCCCCAGCATTTT.

The chain is built from TRBV7-6 and TRBJ2-2; D might be TRBD1 (6 bases). The V and J ends lost 1 base and 1 base respectively, with 16 bases between them. Germline V gene lookup returns CDR1 SGHVS and CDR2 FNYEAQ. The CDR3 loop spans 18 amino acids. The CDR3 protein is CASSLGSGGGRNTGELFF. DNA for the CDR3: TGTGCCAGCAGCTTAGGATCGGGTGGGGGCCGGAACACCGGGGAGCTGTTTTTT.